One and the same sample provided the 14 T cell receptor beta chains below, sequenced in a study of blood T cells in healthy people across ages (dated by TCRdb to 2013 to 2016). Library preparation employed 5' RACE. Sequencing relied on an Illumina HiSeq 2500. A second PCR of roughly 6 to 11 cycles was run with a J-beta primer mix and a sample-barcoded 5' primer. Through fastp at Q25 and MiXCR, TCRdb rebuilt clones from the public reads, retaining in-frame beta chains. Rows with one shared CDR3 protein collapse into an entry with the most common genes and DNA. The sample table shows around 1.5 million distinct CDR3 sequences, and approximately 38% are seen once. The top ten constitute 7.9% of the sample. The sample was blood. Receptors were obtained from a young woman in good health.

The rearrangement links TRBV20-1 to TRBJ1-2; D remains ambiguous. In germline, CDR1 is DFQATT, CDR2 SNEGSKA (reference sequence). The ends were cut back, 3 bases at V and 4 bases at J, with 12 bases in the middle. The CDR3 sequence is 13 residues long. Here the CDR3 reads CSASQVGFYGYTF. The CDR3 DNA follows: TGCAGTGCTAGTCAAGTGGGGTTCTATGGCTACACCTTC.

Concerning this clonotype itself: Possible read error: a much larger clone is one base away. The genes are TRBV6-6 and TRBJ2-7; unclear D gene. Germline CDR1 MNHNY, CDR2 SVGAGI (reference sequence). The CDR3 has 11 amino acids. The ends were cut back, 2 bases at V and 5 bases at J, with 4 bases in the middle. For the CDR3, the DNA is TGTGCCAGCAGTTACAAGAACGAGCAGTACTTC. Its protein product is CASSYKNEQYF.

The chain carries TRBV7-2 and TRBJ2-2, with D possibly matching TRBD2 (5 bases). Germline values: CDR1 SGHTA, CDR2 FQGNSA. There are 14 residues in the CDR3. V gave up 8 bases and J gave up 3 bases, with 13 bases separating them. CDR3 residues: CASGIGLYTGELFF. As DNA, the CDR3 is TGTGCCAGCGGTATCGGACTCTACACCGGGGAGCTGTTTTTT.

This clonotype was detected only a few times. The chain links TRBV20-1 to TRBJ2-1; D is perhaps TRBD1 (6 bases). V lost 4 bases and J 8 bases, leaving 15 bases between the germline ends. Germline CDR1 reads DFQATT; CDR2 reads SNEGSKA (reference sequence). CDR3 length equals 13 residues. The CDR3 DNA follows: TGCAGTGCTATCCTGGGACAAAGCGATGAGCAGTTCTTC. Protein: CSAILGQSDEQFF.

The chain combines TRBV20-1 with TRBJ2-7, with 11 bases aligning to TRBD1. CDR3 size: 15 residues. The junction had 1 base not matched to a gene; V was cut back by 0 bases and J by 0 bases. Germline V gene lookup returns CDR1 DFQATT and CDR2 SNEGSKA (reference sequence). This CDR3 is CSARDGQGASYEQYF. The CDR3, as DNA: TGCAGTGCTAGAGATGGACAGGGGGCCTCCTACGAGCAGTACTTC.

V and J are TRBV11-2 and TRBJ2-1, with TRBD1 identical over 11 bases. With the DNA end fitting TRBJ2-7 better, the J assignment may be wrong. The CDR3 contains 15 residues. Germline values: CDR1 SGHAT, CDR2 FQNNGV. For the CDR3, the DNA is TGTGCCAGCAGCTGGGGACAGGGGGTGGGAAATGAGCAGTACTTC. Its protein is CASSWGQGVGNEQYF.

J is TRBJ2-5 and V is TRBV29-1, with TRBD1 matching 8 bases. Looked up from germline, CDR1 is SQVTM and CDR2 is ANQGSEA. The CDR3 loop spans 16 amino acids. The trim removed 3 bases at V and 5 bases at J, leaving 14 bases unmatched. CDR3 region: CSVDHRDRKEWETQYF. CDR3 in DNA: TGCAGCGTTGATCACCGGGACAGGAAAGAATGGGAGACCCAGTACTTC.

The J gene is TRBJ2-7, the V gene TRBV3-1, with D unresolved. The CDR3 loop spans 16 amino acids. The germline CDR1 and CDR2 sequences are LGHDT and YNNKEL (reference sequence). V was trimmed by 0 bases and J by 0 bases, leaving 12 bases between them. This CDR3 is CASSQEGRNFSYEQYF. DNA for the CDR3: TGTGCCAGCAGCCAAGAGGGCCGTAATTTCTCCTACGAGCAGTACTTC.

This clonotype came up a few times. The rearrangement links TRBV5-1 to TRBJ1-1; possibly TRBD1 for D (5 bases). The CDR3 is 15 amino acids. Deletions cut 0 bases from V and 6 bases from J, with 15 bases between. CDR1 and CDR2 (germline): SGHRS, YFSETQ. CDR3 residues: CASSLAQGGKAEAFF. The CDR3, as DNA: TGCGCCAGCAGCTTGGCCCAGGGAGGAAAGGCTGAAGCTTTCTTT. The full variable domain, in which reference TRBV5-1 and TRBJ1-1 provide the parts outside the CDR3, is KAGVTQTPRYLIKTRGQQVTLSCSPISGHRSVSWYQQTPGQGLQFLFEYFSETQRNKGNFPGRFSGRQFSNSRSEMNVSTLELGDSALYLCASSLAQGGKAEAFFGQGTRLTVV.

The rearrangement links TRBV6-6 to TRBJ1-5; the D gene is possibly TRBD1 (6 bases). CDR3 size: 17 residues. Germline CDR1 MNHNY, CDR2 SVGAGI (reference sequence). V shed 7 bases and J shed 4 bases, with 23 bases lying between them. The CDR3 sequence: CASIGAGEGGFNQPQHF. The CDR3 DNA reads TGTGCCAGCATTGGGGCGGGGGAGGGGGGGTTTAATCAGCCCCAGCATTTT.

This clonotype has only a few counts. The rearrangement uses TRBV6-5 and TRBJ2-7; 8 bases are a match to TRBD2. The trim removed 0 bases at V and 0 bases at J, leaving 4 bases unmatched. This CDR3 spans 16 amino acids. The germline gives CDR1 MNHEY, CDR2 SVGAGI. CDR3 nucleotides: TGTGCCAGCAGTTACTCGCAGGGACTAGGCTCCTACGAGCAGTACTTC. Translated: CASSYSQGLGSYEQYF.

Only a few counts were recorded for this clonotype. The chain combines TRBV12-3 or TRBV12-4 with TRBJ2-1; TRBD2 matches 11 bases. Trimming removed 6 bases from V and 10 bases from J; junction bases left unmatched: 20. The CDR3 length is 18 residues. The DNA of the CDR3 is TGTGCCAGCAGCTTTACTCCGCTATCTAGCGGGAGGCTACCGGAGCAGTTCTTC. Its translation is CASSFTPLSSGRLPEQFF.

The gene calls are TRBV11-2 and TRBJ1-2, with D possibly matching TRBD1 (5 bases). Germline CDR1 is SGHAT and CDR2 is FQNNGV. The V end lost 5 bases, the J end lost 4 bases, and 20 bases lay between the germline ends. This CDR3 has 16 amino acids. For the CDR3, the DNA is TGTGCCAGCAGCGCGGACCTCAGGGTAAAATCCTATGGCTACACCTTC. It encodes CASSADLRVKSYGYTF.

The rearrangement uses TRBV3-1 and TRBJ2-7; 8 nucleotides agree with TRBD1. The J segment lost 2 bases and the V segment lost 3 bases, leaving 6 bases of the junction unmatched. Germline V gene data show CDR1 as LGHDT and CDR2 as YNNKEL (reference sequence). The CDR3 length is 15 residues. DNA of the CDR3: TGTGCCAGCAGCCAGACAGGACAGGGAGCCTACGAGCAGTACTTC. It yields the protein CASSQTGQGAYEQYF.